Shown below are 28 T cell receptor beta chains from a single sample sequenced in a study of cytomegalovirus exposure and HLA in healthy donors. The PCR was carried out with 60 Vbeta primers and 13 Jbeta primers. The data were produced by immunoSEQ multiplex PCR, yet TCRdb's version contains in-frame clones alone and is incomplete. The table includes approximately 190,000 clones, 73% detected once. The specimen sequenced was PBMCs. These receptors came from a woman in her twenties or thirties in good health and CMV-seronegative.

This clone has a handful of counts. This chain links TRBV6-6 with TRBJ2-6; 10 nucleotides line up with TRBD1. With 7 bases clipped from V and 2 bases from J, the junction kept 5 bases outside the gene matches. The CDR3 extends over 16 amino acids. Germline CDR1 is MNHNY and CDR2 is SVGAGI (reference sequence). The CDR3 here is CASKGQGFPGANVLTF. CDR3 nucleotide sequence: TGTGCCAGCAAGGGACAGGGGTTCCCTGGGGCCAACGTCCTGACTTTC.

The chain joins TRBV9 to TRBJ2-1, with D hard to call. Germline V gene sequence: CDR1 SGDLS, CDR2 YYNGEE. V was cut by 0 bases and J by 1 base, with 11 bases left in between. There are 16 residues in the CDR3. In nucleotides, the CDR3 is TGTGCCAGCAGCGTAGGTGGCGGTGCATCCTACAATGAGCAGTTCTTC. It is translated as CASSVGGGASYNEQFF.

The chain combines TRBV7-3 with TRBJ2-1; 10 bases are shared with TRBD1. The CDR3 length is 14 residues. V shed 5 bases and J 6 bases; nucleotides not matched to a gene: 4. Germline lookup yields CDR1 SGHTA and CDR2 FQGTGA. CDR3 sequence (DNA): TGTGCCAGCAGCCCGGGACAGGGGTTCAATGAGCAGTTCTTC. Amino acids: CASSPGQGFNEQFF.

The J gene is TRBJ2-1, the V gene TRBV18, with 10 bases matching TRBD2. The CDR3 covers 15 residues. The V and J ends lost 3 bases and 9 bases, in that order; junction bases with no gene match: 8. Germline V gives CDR1 KGHSH, CDR2 LQKENI. CDR3 nucleotide sequence: TGTGCCAGCTCACCGGGGCTAGCGGGAGATATTGAGCAGTTCTTC. It codes for CASSPGLAGDIEQFF.

The rearrangement links TRBV5-1 to TRBJ1-1; 9 bases are shared with TRBD1. After removal of 4 bases from V and 6 bases from J, the junction contained 7 bases not matched to a gene. The germline CDR1 and CDR2 sequences are SGHRS and YFSETQ. CDR3 length equals 14 residues. Written as DNA, the CDR3 is TGCGCCAGCAGCAGGACAGGGGAGATGGCTGAAGCTTTCTTT. Encoded protein: CASSRTGEMAEAFF.

This clone was seen only once. The rearrangement joins TRBV7-8 to TRBJ2-1; 7 nucleotides agree with TRBD2. The length of the CDR3 is 16 residues. The V and J ends lost 4 bases and 12 bases, in that order; junction bases with no gene match: 18. Germline V gives CDR1 SGHVS, CDR2 FQNEAQ. CDR3 residues: CASSSLVAYNGGVQFF. As DNA, the CDR3 is TGTGCCAGCAGCTCGCTAGTTGCCTACAATGGGGGGGTGCAGTTCTTC.

The chain joins TRBV5-1 to TRBJ2-2; the D gene is possibly TRBD2 (5 bases). V shed 3 bases and J shed 2 bases, with 14 bases lying between them. This CDR3 spans 16 amino acids. Germline lookup yields CDR1 SGHRS and CDR2 YFSETQ. The CDR3 sequence is CASSSTSVLNTGELFF. The CDR3, as DNA: TGCGCCAGCAGCTCCACTAGTGTATTAAACACCGGGGAGCTGTTTTTT.

J is TRBJ2-2 and V is TRBV6-6, with 7 nucleotides matching TRBD1. The V gene's germline CDR1 is MNHNY and CDR2 SVGAGI (reference sequence). After removal of 10 bases from V and 0 bases from J, the junction contained 8 bases not matched to a gene. The CDR3 loop spans 15 amino acids. Written as DNA, the CDR3 is TGTGCCACCTGGACAGGCACAGCGAACACCGGGGAGCTGTTTTTT. As protein: CATWTGTANTGELFF.

J is TRBJ2-7 and V is TRBV13; D uncertain. This CDR3 region has 13 residues. V was shortened by 1 base and J by 0 bases, with 4 bases between the two germline ends. Germline CDR1 is PRHDT and CDR2 is FYEKMQ (reference sequence). The CDR3, as DNA: TGTGCCAGCAGCTTAGCCTACTCCTACGAGCAGTACTTC. Amino acid sequence: CASSLAYSYEQYF.

This clone was recorded only once. J is TRBJ2-7 and V is TRBV5-5; TRBD2 matches 7 bases. J was trimmed by 0 bases and V by 5 bases; bases with no gene match: 2. The germline V gene has CDR1 SGHKS and CDR2 YYEKEE (reference sequence). This CDR3 contains 13 residues. As DNA, the CDR3 is TGTGCCAGCAGGACGGGAGGCTCCTACGAGCAGTACTTC. Translated: CASRTGGSYEQYF.

The chain combines TRBV7-2 with TRBJ2-1, with 11 bases fitting TRBD2. Trimming took 5 bases from V and 1 from J; bases not matched to a gene: 7. This CDR3 comprises 17 residues. Germline V gene lookup returns CDR1 SGHTA and CDR2 FQGNSA. In nucleotides, the CDR3 is TGTGCCAGCAGCATAGGCACTAGCGGGAGTTCCTACAATGAGCAGTTCTTC. Protein: CASSIGTSGSSYNEQFF.

The chain carries TRBV19 and TRBJ1-1; TRBD1 is a possible D gene (5 bases). V lost 3 bases to trimming and J lost 0 bases, with 8 bases between them. The length of the CDR3 is 14 residues. Germline V lookup: CDR1 LNHDA, CDR2 SQIVND (reference sequence). DNA for the CDR3: TGTGCCAGTAGTATGGGACTGATGAACACTGAAGCTTTCTTT. It translates to CASSMGLMNTEAFF. Full variable domain (missing parts from reference TRBV19 and TRBJ1-1): DGGITQSPKYLFRKEGQNVTLSCEQNLNHDAMYWYRQDPGQGLRLIYYSQIVNDFQKGDIAEGYSVSREKKESFPLTVTSAQKNPTAFYLCASSMGLMNTEAFFGQGTRLTVV.

The CDR3, as DNA: TGTGCCAGCAACCGGGGGTTCCAGAACACCGGGGAGCTGTTTTTT. Translating it yields CASNRGFQNTGELFF. This chain uses TRBV9 with TRBJ2-2, with D perhaps TRBD2 (6 bases). CDR1 is SGDLS and CDR2 is YYNGEE in the germline V gene. V was shortened by 6 bases and J by 1 base, with 13 bases between the two germline ends. This CDR3 is built from 15 residues.

This rearrangement joins TRBV7-9 to TRBJ2-5; 14 bases match TRBD2. V shed 6 bases, J shed 5 bases, and the junction held 14 bases outside the gene matches. Germline assignment: CDR1 SEHNR and CDR2 FQNEAQ (reference sequence). CDR3 length: 18 residues. CDR3 amino acids: CASRSKPRTSGGSETQYF. In DNA, the CDR3 is TGTGCCAGCAGAAGTAAACCGCGGACTAGCGGGGGGTCGGAGACCCAGTACTTC.

The chain is built from TRBV5-1 and TRBJ1-2; 8 bases align to TRBD1. Trimming cost V 4 bases and J 2 bases; bases outside gene matches: 7. Germline V CDR1 and CDR2: SGHRS, YFSETQ. There are 15 residues in the CDR3. CDR3 in DNA: TGCGCCAGCAGCCAACAATGGACAGGGAACTATGGCTACACCTTC. Its protein product is CASSQQWTGNYGYTF.

The gene calls are TRBV27 and TRBJ1-6; 10 bases are shared with TRBD1. V lost 4 bases to trimming and J lost 7 bases; unmatched junction nucleotides: 7. Germline values: CDR1 MNHEY, CDR2 SMNVEV (reference sequence). CDR3 size: 16 residues. The chain's CDR3 is CASSSGTGVQNSPLHF. The CDR3, as DNA: TGTGCCAGCAGTTCCGGGACAGGGGTTCAAAATTCACCCCTCCACTTT.

The CDR3: CASSPDNSYEQYF. The CDR3 nucleotides read TGTGCCAGCAGCCCAGACAACTCCTACGAGCAGTACTTC. The chain is built from TRBV5-4 and TRBJ2-7; D is undetermined. CDR3 length: 13 amino acids. Trimming stripped 4 bases from V and 0 bases from J, with 8 bases between. The V gene's germline CDR1 is SGHNT and CDR2 YYREEE (reference sequence). Full variable domain (missing parts from reference TRBV5-4 and TRBJ2-7): ETGVTQSPTHLIKTRGQQVTLRCSSQSGHNTVSWYQQALGQGPQFIFQYYREEENGRGNFPPRFSGLQFPNYSSELNVNALELDDSALYLCASSPDNSYEQYFGPGTRLTVT.

The chain joins TRBV6-4 to TRBJ2-3; 12 nucleotides align to TRBD1. V shed 4 bases and J 4 bases; nucleotides not matched to a gene: 6. Germline V lookup: CDR1 MRHNA, CDR2 SNTAGT. This CDR3 is 16 amino acids long. CDR3 bases: TGTGCCAGCAGTGCGTCCGGGACAGGGGGCGCAGATACGCAGTATTTT. Amino acids: CASSASGTGGADTQYF.

This chain connects TRBV5-1 to TRBJ2-6, with D tentatively TRBD1 (6 bases). Per the germline V gene, CDR1 is SGHRS and CDR2 is YFSETQ. The CDR3 loop spans 17 amino acids. The germline V and J ends were trimmed by 0 bases and 0 bases, with 10 bases remaining between them. CDR3 nucleotides: TGCGCCAGCAGCTTGGGGACAGCTCTCTCTGGGGCCAACGTCCTGACTTTC. Its protein product is CASSLGTALSGANVLTF.

V and J are TRBV2 and TRBJ2-3; D gene ambiguous. Germline assignment: CDR1 SNHLY and CDR2 FYNNEI. V lost 4 bases and J lost 2, with 16 bases in between. This CDR3 region has 16 residues. The CDR3 region has the DNA TGTGCCAGCAGTGTGGTAGCAGCCCAGATCACAGATACGCAGTATTTT. Its protein product is CASSVVAAQITDTQYF.

The rearrangement links TRBV27 to TRBJ1-2, with TRBD1 as a possible D gene (5 bases). Trimming shortened V by 6 bases and J by 4 bases, and 21 bases separated the two germline ends. The CDR3 length is 16 residues. Germline V gene lookup returns CDR1 MNHEY and CDR2 SMNVEV (reference sequence). CDR3 bases: TGTGCCAGCAGACAACTTTTGGCTGACAGATTCTATGGCTACACCTTC. Protein sequence: CASRQLLADRFYGYTF.

The chain is built from TRBV5-1 and TRBJ1-4; 8 bases fit TRBD1. Unmatched junction bases numbered 8, after V lost 6 bases and J lost 4 bases. Germline V lookup: CDR1 SGHRS, CDR2 YFSETQ. This CDR3 region has 15 residues. The CDR3 DNA sequence: TGCGCCAGCAACATAGGACAGGGAATTAATGAAAAACTGTTTTTT. Its protein is CASNIGQGINEKLFF.

The CDR3 bases are TGTGCCAGCAGTTTGGCCGGGACACCTAACTATGGCTACACCTTC. Translated: CASSLAGTPNYGYTF. The J gene is TRBJ1-2, the V gene TRBV28; D might be TRBD1 (6 bases). Trimming removed 3 bases at V and 0 bases at J, with 11 bases between. There are 15 residues in the CDR3. Per germline, CDR1 MDHEN and CDR2 SYDVKM.

The DNA of the CDR3 is TGTGCCAGCTCACTAAGACGGGGGGATACGCAGTATTTT. As protein: CASSLRRGDTQYF. The chain is built from TRBV18 and TRBJ2-3; a weak D match, TRBD2 (6 bases). Looked up from germline, CDR1 is KGHSH and CDR2 is LQKENI. V was cut by 4 bases and J by 6 bases, with 11 bases left in between. This CDR3 spans 13 amino acids. Combining the CDR3 with reference TRBV18 and TRBJ2-3 gives the whole variable domain NAGVMQNPRHLVRRRGQEARLRCSPMKGHSHVYWYRQLPEEGLKFMVYLQKENIIDESGMPKERFSAEFPKEGPSILRIQQVVRGDSAAYFCASSLRRGDTQYFGPGTRLTVL.

The CDR3 nucleotides are TGTGCCAGCAGCGGCCCGAACACAAATCAGCCCCAGCATTTT. It yields the protein CASSGPNTNQPQHF. The chain joins TRBV7-9 to TRBJ1-5; D remains ambiguous. Looked up from germline, CDR1 is SEHNR and CDR2 is FQNEAQ (reference sequence). Trimming stripped 5 bases from V and 4 bases from J, with 12 bases between. CDR3 size: 14 residues.

The CDR3 DNA reads TGTGCCAGCAGCGCCGACCTCGGGACTGAAGCTTTCTTT. The encoded protein is CASSADLGTEAFF. V usage is TRBV9 and J usage is TRBJ1-1; D call uncertain. Germline lookup yields CDR1 SGDLS and CDR2 YYNGEE. Trimming pared 3 bases from V and 5 bases from J, leaving 11 bases between. This CDR3 contains 13 residues.

The chain joins TRBV29-1 to TRBJ2-7, with D possibly matching TRBD2 (5 bases). Germline CDR1 SQVTM, CDR2 ANQGSEA. Trimming removed 4 bases at V and 5 bases at J, with 6 bases between. The CDR3 runs 10 residues. CDR3 sequence (DNA): TGCAGCGTTGTGGAGGACGAGCAGTACTTC. This encodes CSVVEDEQYF.

The rearrangement uses TRBV6-5 and TRBJ2-6; no firm D call. The CDR3 sequence is 16 residues long. The V and J ends lost 0 bases and 0 bases respectively, with 6 bases between them. Germline V gives CDR1 MNHEY, CDR2 SVGAGI. The CDR3 bases are TGTGCCAGCAGTTACTCTCCTGTCTCTGGGGCCAACGTCCTGACTTTC. Encoded protein: CASSYSPVSGANVLTF.